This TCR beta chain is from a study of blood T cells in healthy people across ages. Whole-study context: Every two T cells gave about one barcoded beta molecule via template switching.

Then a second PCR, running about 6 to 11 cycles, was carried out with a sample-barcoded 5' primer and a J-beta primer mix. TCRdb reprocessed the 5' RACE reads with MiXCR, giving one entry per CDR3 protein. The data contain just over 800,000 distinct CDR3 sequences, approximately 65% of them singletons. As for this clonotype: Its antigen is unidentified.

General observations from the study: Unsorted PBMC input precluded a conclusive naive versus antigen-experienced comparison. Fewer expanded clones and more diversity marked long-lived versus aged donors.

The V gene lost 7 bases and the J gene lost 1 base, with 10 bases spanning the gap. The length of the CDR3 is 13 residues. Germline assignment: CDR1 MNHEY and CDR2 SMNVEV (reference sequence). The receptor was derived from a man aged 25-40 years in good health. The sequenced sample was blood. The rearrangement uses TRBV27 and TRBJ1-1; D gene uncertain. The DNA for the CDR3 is TGTGCCAGCACTCACCTAGGGAACACTGAAGCTTTCTTT. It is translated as CASTHLGNTEAFF.